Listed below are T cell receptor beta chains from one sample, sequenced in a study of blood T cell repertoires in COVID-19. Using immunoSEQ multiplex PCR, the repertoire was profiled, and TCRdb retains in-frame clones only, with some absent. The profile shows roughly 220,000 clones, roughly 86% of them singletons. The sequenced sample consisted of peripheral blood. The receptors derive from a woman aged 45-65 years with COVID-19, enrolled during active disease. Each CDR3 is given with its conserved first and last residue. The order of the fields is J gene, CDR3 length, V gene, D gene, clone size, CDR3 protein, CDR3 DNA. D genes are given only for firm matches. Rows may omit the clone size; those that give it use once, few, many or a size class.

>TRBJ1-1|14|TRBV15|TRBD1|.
CATSRDQGQGEAFF
TGTGCCACCAGCAGAGATCAGGGACAGGGTGAAGCTTTCTTT
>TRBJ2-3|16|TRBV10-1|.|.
CASSEFGGGSTDTQYF
TGCGCCAGCAGTGAGTTCGGCGGAGGGAGCACAGATACGCAGTATTTT
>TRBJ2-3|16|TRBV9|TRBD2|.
CASSGGRSIGFDTQYF
TGTGCCAGCAGCGGCGGGAGGAGCATAGGGTTCGATACGCAGTATTTT
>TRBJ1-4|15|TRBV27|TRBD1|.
CASSINRGEGEKLFF
TGTGCCAGCAGTATAAACAGGGGGGAGGGTGAAAAACTGTTTTTT
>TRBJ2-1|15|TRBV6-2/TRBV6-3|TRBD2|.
CASSPLAGSNNEQFF
TGTGCCAGCAGTCCACTAGCGGGCTCGAACAATGAGCAGTTCTTC
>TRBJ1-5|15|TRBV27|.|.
CASSLTSRSNQPQHF
TGTGCCAGCAGTTTGACATCTCGAAGCAATCAGCCCCAGCATTTT
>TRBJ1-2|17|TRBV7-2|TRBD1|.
CASSLGGSRDRGNGYTF
TGTGCCAGCAGCTTAGGTGGTTCCCGGGACAGGGGGAATGGCTACACCTTC
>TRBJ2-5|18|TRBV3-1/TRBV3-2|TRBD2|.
CASSQDPPGLSISETQYF
TGTGCCAGCAGCCAAGACCCTCCGGGACTATCAATCTCAGAGACCCAGTACTTC
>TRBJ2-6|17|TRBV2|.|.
CASSERGLISGANVLTF
TGTGCCAGCAGTGAGAGGGGACTGATCTCTGGGGCCAACGTCCTGACTTTC
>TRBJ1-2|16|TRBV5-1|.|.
CASSSMTAARPYGYTF
TGCGCCAGCAGCTCTATGACAGCCGCCCGCCCTTATGGCTACACCTTC
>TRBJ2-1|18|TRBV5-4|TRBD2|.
CASSLESVAGGPGNEQFF
TGTGCCAGCAGCTTGGAGTCGGTAGCGGGGGGGCCGGGCAATGAGCAGTTCTTC
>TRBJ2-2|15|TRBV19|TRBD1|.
CASSMAQGPTGELFF
TGTGCCAGTAGTATGGCACAGGGGCCCACCGGGGAGCTGTTTTTT
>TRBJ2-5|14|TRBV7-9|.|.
CASSFRSAQETQYF
TGTGCCAGCAGCTTTAGGAGCGCGCAAGAGACCCAGTACTTC
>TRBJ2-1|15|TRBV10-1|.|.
CASSEAGLRDNEQFF
TGCGCCAGCAGTGAGGCGGGACTCAGAGACAATGAGCAGTTCTTC
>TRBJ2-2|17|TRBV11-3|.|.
CASSLASWQMNTGELFF
TGTGCCAGCAGCTTAGCATCGTGGCAGATGAACACCGGGGAGCTGTTTTTT
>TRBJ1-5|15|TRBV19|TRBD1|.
CASSMTGLGSQPQHF
TGTGCCAGTAGTATGACAGGGCTGGGCTCCCAGCCCCAGCATTTT
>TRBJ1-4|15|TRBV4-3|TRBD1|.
CASRSDRGGNEKLFF
TGCGCCAGCAGATCAGACAGGGGTGGTAATGAAAAACTGTTTTTT
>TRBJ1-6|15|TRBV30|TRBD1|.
CAWSVQGARYSPLHF
TGTGCCTGGAGTGTTCAGGGGGCGCGATATTCACCCCTCCACTTT
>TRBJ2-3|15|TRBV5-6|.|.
CASSLRTVGTDTQYF
TGTGCCAGCAGCTTGAGAACAGTGGGCACAGATACGCAGTATTTT
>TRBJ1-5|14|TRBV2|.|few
CASSMTEPNQPQHF
TGTGCCAGCAGTATGACTGAACCAAATCAGCCCCAGCATTTT
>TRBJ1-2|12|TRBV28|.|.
CASRQFNYGYTF
TGTGCCAGCCGACAGTTTAACTATGGCTACACCTTC
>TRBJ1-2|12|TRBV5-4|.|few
CASGTLNYGYTF
TGTGCCAGCGGGACATTGAACTATGGCTACACCTTC
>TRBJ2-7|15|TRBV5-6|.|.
CASSFSGQTFYEQYF
TGTGCCAGCAGCTTCAGCGGGCAGACCTTCTACGAGCAGTACTTC
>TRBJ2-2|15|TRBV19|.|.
CATSPPGLNTGELFF
TGTGCCACCTCTCCCCCGGGGTTGAACACCGGGGAGCTGTTTTTT
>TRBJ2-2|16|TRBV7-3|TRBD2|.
CASSQGLAGPTGELFF
TGTGCCAGCAGCCAGGGACTAGCGGGGCCCACCGGGGAGCTGTTTTTT
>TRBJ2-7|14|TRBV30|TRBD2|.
CAWSSGVPHYEQYF
TGTGCCTGGAGTAGCGGGGTCCCCCACTACGAGCAGTACTTC
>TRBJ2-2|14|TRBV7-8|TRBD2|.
CASSPSGGPGELFF
TGTGCCAGCAGCCCTAGCGGGGGCCCCGGGGAGCTGTTTTTT
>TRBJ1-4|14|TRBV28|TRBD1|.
CASSKGAGWEKLFF
TGTGCCAGCAGTAAGGGGGCAGGATGGGAAAAACTGTTTTTT
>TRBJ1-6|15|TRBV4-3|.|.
CASSQGEGGDSPLHF
TGCGCCAGCAGCCAAGGTGAGGGTGGGGATTCACCCCTCCACTTT
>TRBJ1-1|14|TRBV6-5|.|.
CASSFTGKNTEAFF
TGTGCCAGCAGTTTCACCGGGAAGAACACTGAAGCTTTCTTT
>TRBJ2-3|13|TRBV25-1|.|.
CASRRASTDTQYF
TGTGCCAGCAGGAGGGCTAGCACAGATACGCAGTATTTT
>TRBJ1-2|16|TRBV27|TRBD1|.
CASSPGTGLPTYGYTF
TGTGCCAGCAGCCCCGGGACAGGACTACCGACCTATGGCTACACCTTC
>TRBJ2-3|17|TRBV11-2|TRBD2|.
CASSLGTSGGLTDTQYF
TGTGCCAGCAGCTTAGGAACTAGCGGGGGGTTAACAGATACGCAGTATTTT
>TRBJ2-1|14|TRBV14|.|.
CASSQVILGDEQFF
TGTGCCAGCAGCCAAGTGATCCTAGGGGATGAGCAGTTCTTC
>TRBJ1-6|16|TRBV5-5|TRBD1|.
CASSPGDSSYNSPLHF
TGTGCCAGCAGCCCCGGGGACAGCTCCTATAATTCACCCCTCCACTTT
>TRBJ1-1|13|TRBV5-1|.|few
CASSPRGGAEAFF
TGCGCCAGCAGCCCACGGGGGGGTGCCGAAGCTTTCTTT
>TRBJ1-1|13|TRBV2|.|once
CASRRTANTEAFF
TGTGCCAGCAGGCGGACAGCGAACACTGAAGCTTTCTTT
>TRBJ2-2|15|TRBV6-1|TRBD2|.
CASSEWEGGTGELFF
TGTGCCAGCAGTGAATGGGAGGGAGGCACCGGGGAGCTGTTTTTT
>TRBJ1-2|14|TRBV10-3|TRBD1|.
CAISDFGRGLGYTF
TGTGCCATCAGTGACTTTGGCAGGGGGTTGGGCTACACCTTC
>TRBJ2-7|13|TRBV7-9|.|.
CASSSQVSYEQYF
TGTGCCAGCAGCTCTCAGGTTTCCTACGAGCAGTACTTC
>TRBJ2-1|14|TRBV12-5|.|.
CASGLLGGVNEQFF
TGTGCTAGTGGCTTACTAGGAGGAGTCAATGAGCAGTTCTTC
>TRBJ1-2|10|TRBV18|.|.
CASSGGGYTF
TGTGCCAGCTCAGGGGGGGGCTACACCTTC
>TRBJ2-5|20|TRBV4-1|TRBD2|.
CASSQGTSGGALLLQETQYF
TGCGCCAGCAGCCAAGGGACTAGCGGGGGGGCCCTGCTCTTGCAAGAGACCCAGTACTTC
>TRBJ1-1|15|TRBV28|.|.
CASPPSGLRNTEAFF
TGTGCCAGCCCGCCCTCAGGCCTGAGGAACACTGAAGCTTTCTTT
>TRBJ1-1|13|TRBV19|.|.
CASSSKGDTEAFF
TGTGCCAGTAGCTCAAAGGGGGACACTGAAGCTTTCTTT
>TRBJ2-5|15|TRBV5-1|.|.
CASSPQGWNLETQYF
TGCGCCAGCAGCCCGCAGGGGTGGAATTTGGAGACCCAGTACTTC
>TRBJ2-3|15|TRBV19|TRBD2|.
CASRESSGSIDTQYF
TGTGCCAGTCGGGAATCTAGCGGCTCGATAGATACGCAGTATTTT
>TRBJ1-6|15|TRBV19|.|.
CASSIRVSYNSPLHF
TGTGCCAGTAGTATCAGGGTCTCCTATAATTCACCCCTCCACTTT
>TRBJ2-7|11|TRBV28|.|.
CASSRAYEQYF
TGTGCCAGCAGCAGGGCATACGAGCAGTACTTC
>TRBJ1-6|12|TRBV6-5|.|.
CASWQAGSPLHF
TGTGCCAGCTGGCAGGCAGGTTCACCCCTCCACTTT
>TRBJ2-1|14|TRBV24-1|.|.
CATSERLGAHEQFF
TGTGCCACCAGTGAGCGACTAGGGGCCCATGAGCAGTTCTTC
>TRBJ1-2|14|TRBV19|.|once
CASSISGEARGYTF
TGTGCCAGTAGTATCTCCGGGGAAGCAAGGGGCTACACCTTC
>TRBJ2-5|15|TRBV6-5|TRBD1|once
CASRSYGTVQETQYF
TGTGCCAGCAGATCCTACGGGACAGTCCAAGAGACCCAGTACTTC
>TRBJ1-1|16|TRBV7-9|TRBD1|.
CASSPRTGFGPTEAFF
TGTGCCAGCAGCCCCCGGACAGGTTTTGGGCCCACTGAAGCTTTCTTT
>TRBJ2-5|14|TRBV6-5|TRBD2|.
CASSYPGGSETQYF
TGTGCCAGCAGTTATCCGGGGGGATCGGAGACCCAGTACTTC
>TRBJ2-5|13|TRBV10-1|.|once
CASSETGEETQYF
TGCGCCAGCAGTGAGACTGGTGAGGAGACCCAGTACTTC
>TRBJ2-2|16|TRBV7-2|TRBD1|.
CASTLKGTGGFGELFF
TGTGCCAGCACCCTCAAGGGGACAGGGGGCTTCGGGGAGCTGTTTTTT